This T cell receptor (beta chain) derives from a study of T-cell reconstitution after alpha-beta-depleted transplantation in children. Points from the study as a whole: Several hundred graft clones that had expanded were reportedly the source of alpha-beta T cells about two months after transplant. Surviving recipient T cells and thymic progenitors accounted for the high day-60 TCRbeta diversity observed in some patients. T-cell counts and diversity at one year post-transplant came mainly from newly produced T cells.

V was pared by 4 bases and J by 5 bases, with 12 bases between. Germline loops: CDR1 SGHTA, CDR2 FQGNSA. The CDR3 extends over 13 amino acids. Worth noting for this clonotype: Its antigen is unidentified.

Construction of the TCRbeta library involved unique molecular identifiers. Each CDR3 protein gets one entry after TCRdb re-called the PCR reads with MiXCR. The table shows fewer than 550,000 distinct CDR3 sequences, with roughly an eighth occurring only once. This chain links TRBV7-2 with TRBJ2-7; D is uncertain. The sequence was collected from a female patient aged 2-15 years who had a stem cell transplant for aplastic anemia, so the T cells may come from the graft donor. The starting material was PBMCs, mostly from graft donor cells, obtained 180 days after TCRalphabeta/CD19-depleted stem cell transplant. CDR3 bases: TGTGCCAGCAGCTCCCCTTTGAAGAACGAGCAGTACTTC. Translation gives CASSSPLKNEQYF.